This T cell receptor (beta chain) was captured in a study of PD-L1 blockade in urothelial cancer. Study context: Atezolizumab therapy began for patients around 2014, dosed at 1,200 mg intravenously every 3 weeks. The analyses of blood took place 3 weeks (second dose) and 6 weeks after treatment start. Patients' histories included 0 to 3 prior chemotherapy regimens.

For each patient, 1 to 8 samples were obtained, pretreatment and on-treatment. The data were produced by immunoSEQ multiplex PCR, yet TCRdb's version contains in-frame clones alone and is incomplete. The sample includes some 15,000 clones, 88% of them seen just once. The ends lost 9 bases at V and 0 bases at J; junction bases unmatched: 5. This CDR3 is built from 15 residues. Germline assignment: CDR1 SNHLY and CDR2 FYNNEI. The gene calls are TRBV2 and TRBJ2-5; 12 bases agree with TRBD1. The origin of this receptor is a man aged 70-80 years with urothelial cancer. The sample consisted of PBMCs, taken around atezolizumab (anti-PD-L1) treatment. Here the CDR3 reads CARGGTGGHQETQYF. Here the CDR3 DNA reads TGTGCCAGGGGAGGGACAGGGGGCCACCAAGAGACCCAGTACTTC.